A selection of T cell receptor beta chains follows, all from one sample in a study of T cell repertoires in cytomegalovirus infection. These TCRs' antigens remain unknown. Each CDR3 protein gets one entry after TCRdb re-called the reads with MiXCR. The sample consists of about 110,000 distinct CDR3 sequences, over 9.5% of them appearing once. What was sequenced was PBMCs, sequenced either directly or after in vitro stimulation (not recorded which). The receptors were gathered from a human donor in good health (CMV status not recorded). Some clones in this sample may be carry-over from other donors' samples. Each CDR3 is given with its conserved first and last residue. The D gene is left open where the match is weak. Clone sizes are given selectively: once, few, many, or a class where the clone is expanded.

J,size,D,V,DNA,CDR3
TRBJ1-2,few,.,TRBV7-6,TGTGCCAGCAGCAACAGGGTTGTTGGCTACACCTTC,CASSNRVVGYTF
TRBJ2-2,few,TRBD2,TRBV27,TGTGCCAGCAGTTTCGCGGGAGGTGAGAACACCGGGGAGCTGTTTTTT,CASSFAGGENTGELFF
TRBJ2-3,few,.,TRBV2,TGTGCCAGCAGTGAGGACGTTACAGATACGCAGTATTTT,CASSEDVTDTQYF
TRBJ2-7,many,.,TRBV7-2,TGTGCCAGCAGCGCCATTGGGGGATACTCCTACGAGCAGTACTTC,CASSAIGGYSYEQYF
TRBJ1-4,many,.,TRBV7-8,TGTGCCAGCAGCCTACCGGGCACTAATGAAAAACTGTTTTTT,CASSLPGTNEKLFF
TRBJ2-5,many,TRBD2,TRBV6-1,TGTGCCACCGGGAATAGCGGGATAAAAGAGACCCAGTACTTC,CATGNSGIKETQYF
TRBJ2-3,many,.,TRBV4-1,TGCGCCAGCAGCCAAGTTTTGGGAGTAGATACGCAGTATTTT,CASSQVLGVDTQYF
TRBJ2-3,many,TRBD2,TRBV7-8,TGTGCCAGCAGCTTTCTCCCGGGGCGGGAGGACACAGATACGCAGTATTTT,CASSFLPGREDTDTQYF
TRBJ1-6,many,.,TRBV19,TGTGCCAGTAGTCCCTCCGACTCCTATAATTCACCCCTCCACTTT,CASSPSDSYNSPLHF
TRBJ2-1,many,TRBD1,TRBV7-2,TGTGCCAGCAGCTTAGAGGGGACAGGTGTCTACAATGAGCAGTTCTTC,CASSLEGTGVYNEQFF
TRBJ2-1,.,.,TRBV7-9,TGTGCCAGCGATGAAACCGGACGGATTGAGCAGTTCTTC,CASDETGRIEQFF
TRBJ2-7,many,.,TRBV27,TGTGCCAGCAGCCTCGGGGCGTCCTACGAGCAGTACTTC,CASSLGASYEQYF
TRBJ2-5,many,.,TRBV7-8,TGTGCCAGCGGCCCCCGGGATCGAATATACTTC,CASGPRDRIYF
TRBJ2-7,few,TRBD2,TRBV20-1,TGCAGTGCTCCCGGGACTAGCGACTCCTACGAGCAGTACTTC,CSAPGTSDSYEQYF
TRBJ2-1,many,.,TRBV6-5,TGTGCCAGCAGTTACGTGGGGGATGAGCAGTTCTTC,CASSYVGDEQFF
TRBJ1-2,many,.,TRBV15,TGTGCCACCAGCAGACGAGGGAGGGACTATGGCTACACCTTC,CATSRRGRDYGYTF
TRBJ1-4,few,TRBD1,TRBV6-6,TGTGCCAGCAGTTACTCGCCGGGACAGCTTAATGAAAAACTGTTTTTT,CASSYSPGQLNEKLFF
TRBJ1-5,many,.,TRBV11-2,TGTGCCAGCAGCTTACAGGGGTTGCAGCCCCAGCATTTT,CASSLQGLQPQHF
TRBJ2-5,.,.,TRBV12-3/TRBV12-4,TGTGCCAGCAGTTGGGCTAGGAGAGAGACCCAGTACTTC,CASSWARRETQYF
TRBJ2-5,few,TRBD2,TRBV28,TGTGCCAGCACCCGGCGGGAGAAAGAGACCCAGTACTTC,CASTRREKETQYF
TRBJ1-6,few,TRBD1,TRBV18,TGTGCCAGCTCAACCCTCAACAGGGGTAATTCACCCCTCCACTTT,CASSTLNRGNSPLHF
TRBJ1-4,many,TRBD1,TRBV5-4,TGTGCCAGCAGCTCGGGACAGGGGACAAGGAGTGAAAAACTGTTTTTT,CASSSGQGTRSEKLFF
TRBJ2-3,few,.,TRBV7-9,TGTGCCAGCAGCTCCGGGGTTTGGACAGATACGCAGTATTTT,CASSSGVWTDTQYF
TRBJ2-3,.,TRBD2,TRBV6-5,TGTGCCAGCAGTGCACTCGCGGGAGTAGGTGCAGATACGCAGTATTTT,CASSALAGVGADTQYF
TRBJ1-1,many,TRBD1,TRBV6-2/TRBV6-3,TGTGCCAGCAGCTCAGGGGGCCAGCCACTGCTGAACACTGAAGCTTTCTTT,CASSSGGQPLLNTEAFF
TRBJ2-5,many,TRBD2,TRBV7-6,TGTGCCAGCAGTAGTGGACTAGCGGGAGGGCCTAGGGGAGAGACCCAGTACTTC,CASSSGLAGGPRGETQYF
TRBJ1-5,.,.,TRBV2,TGTGCCAGCACCCGGGACATTAGCAATCAGCCCCAGCATTTT,CASTRDISNQPQHF
TRBJ2-2,few,TRBD2,TRBV12-3/TRBV12-4,TGTGCCAGCAGTTCCAGCCATTGGGGAGGGGCCGCTAAGAACACCGGGGAGCTGTTTTTT,CASSSSHWGGAAKNTGELFF
TRBJ2-5,many,.,TRBV4-1,TGCGCCAGCAGCCACAGACTATCCAGAGAGACCCAGTACTTC,CASSHRLSRETQYF
TRBJ2-3,many,TRBD2,TRBV7-2,TGTGCCAGCAGCTTAAGAACGGCGGGGGGGACCACAGATACGCAGTATTTT,CASSLRTAGGTTDTQYF
TRBJ1-1,many,.,TRBV7-8,TGTGCCAGCAGCCAATTCAGGGGGAACACTGAAGCTTTCTTT,CASSQFRGNTEAFF
TRBJ2-7,many,.,TRBV7-2,TGTGCCAGCAGCAACCCCGGGGGCTACGAGCAGTACTTC,CASSNPGGYEQYF
TRBJ2-3,.,.,TRBV19,TGTGCCAGTAGTCTTAGCGGTGGGCTCAGCACAGATACGCAGTATTTT,CASSLSGGLSTDTQYF
TRBJ2-1,few,.,TRBV5-5,TGTGCCAGCAGCTTCGGCGAGCAGTTCTTC,CASSFGEQFF
TRBJ1-2,.,TRBD1,TRBV5-4,TGTGCCAGCAGCGCCGGACAGGGCATAAACTATGGCTACACCTTC,CASSAGQGINYGYTF
TRBJ2-2,few,TRBD2,TRBV12-3/TRBV12-4,TGTGCCAGCAGCCCTCTCTTAGCGGGAGGAAAGACCGGGGAGCTGTTTTTT,CASSPLLAGGKTGELFF
TRBJ2-5,many,.,TRBV7-2,TGTGCCAGCAGCATTTTGGAGACCCAGTACTTC,CASSILETQYF
TRBJ1-5,few,.,TRBV23-1,TGCGCCAGCAGCCATGGTTGCGGAGGAGGACAGCCCCAGCATTTT,CASSHGCGGGQPQHF
TRBJ1-5,.,TRBD1,TRBV11-2,TGTGCCAGCAGTTCTGGGACAGGGGACAATCAGCCCCAGCATTTT,CASSSGTGDNQPQHF
TRBJ2-2,.,TRBD1,TRBV10-3,TGTGCCACCGTGTCGGGACAGGGGAACACCGGGGAGCTGTTTTTT,CATVSGQGNTGELFF
TRBJ2-7,few,.,TRBV6-5,TGTGCCAGCACGGGCAGATCTTACGAGCAGTACTTC,CASTGRSYEQYF
TRBJ1-5,many,.,TRBV6-8,TGTGCCAGCAGTTATCGACCCGACGGGCAGGGAGGACTTAGCAATCAGCCCCAGCATTTT,CASSYRPDGQGGLSNQPQHF
TRBJ2-7,.,TRBD2,TRBV4-3,TGCGCCAGCAGCCAAGAACCGGGACTAGCAGCCTACGAGCAGTACTTC,CASSQEPGLAAYEQYF
TRBJ1-1,many,.,TRBV14,TGTGCCAGCAGCCCTTCCCTGTTGGGGGGGAAGAGGGGAAGTATGAACACTGAAGCTTTCTTT,CASSPSLLGGKRGSMNTEAFF
TRBJ1-2,.,.,TRBV2,TGTGCCAGCATGGGAGCCTTTTACTATGGCTACACCTTC,CASMGAFYYGYTF
TRBJ2-1,.,.,TRBV2,TGTGCCAGCATCGAGAGCCGTGCCGTCAATGAGCAGTTCTTC,CASIESRAVNEQFF
TRBJ1-2,.,.,TRBV6-2/TRBV6-3,TGTGCCAGCAGTTACACCGAAACGAACTATGGCTACACCTTC,CASSYTETNYGYTF
TRBJ2-6,many,.,TRBV15,TGTGCCACCAGCACGGGGTTATTCTCTGGGGCCAACGTCCTGACTTTC,CATSTGLFSGANVLTF
TRBJ1-2,many,.,TRBV7-2,TGTGCCAGCAGCCCATCCGTACAGGCAAGGAAGAACTATGGCTACACCTTC,CASSPSVQARKNYGYTF
TRBJ1-3,many,.,TRBV7-4,TGTGCCAGCAGCTTATTGTCTCTATCGAACACCATATATTTT,CASSLLSLSNTIYF
TRBJ1-1,few,.,TRBV20-1,TGCAGTGCTGAGGGGCAATGGGACACTGAAGCTTTCTTT,CSAEGQWDTEAFF
TRBJ2-1,few,TRBD2,TRBV7-6,TGTGCCAGCAGCTTACGTAGCGGGAGGGCTCATGAGCAGTTCTTC,CASSLRSGRAHEQFF
TRBJ2-5,.,.,TRBV5-6,TGTGCCAGCAGCTTGGGGGGTAGCGATCGTATGGGGACCCAGTACTTC,CASSLGGSDRMGTQYF
TRBJ2-7,many,.,TRBV28,TGTGCCAGCTCCTTGTCTGGGGGTATGGACTACGAGCAGTACTTC,CASSLSGGMDYEQYF
TRBJ1-2,.,TRBD1,TRBV2,TGTGCCAGCAGCCCAACAGGGGGCCGGGGCTACACCTTC,CASSPTGGRGYTF